This T cell receptor (beta chain) was identified in a study of T cell changes during pregnancy in multiple sclerosis. Some clones are missing from TCRdb's copy, which holds only in-frame ones; the method was immunoSEQ multiplex PCR. Found here are about 44,000 clones, around 94% of them singletons; the top ten hold roughly 0.5%. The CDR3 has 13 amino acids. Germline V gene data show CDR1 as SGHNT and CDR2 as YYREEE (reference sequence). The ends were cut back, 1 base at V and 7 bases at J, with 9 bases in the middle. This clonotype was obtained from a female donor with multiple sclerosis, enrolled in a pregnancy study. Sequences were derived from CD4+ T cells from peripheral blood mononuclear cells, sampled in the first trimester of pregnancy. This chain links TRBV5-4 with TRBJ2-1; D is perhaps TRBD1 (5 bases). Written as DNA, the CDR3 is TGTGCCAGCAGCTTGACAGGCTCAAATGAGCAGTTCTTC. It yields the protein CASSLTGSNEQFF.